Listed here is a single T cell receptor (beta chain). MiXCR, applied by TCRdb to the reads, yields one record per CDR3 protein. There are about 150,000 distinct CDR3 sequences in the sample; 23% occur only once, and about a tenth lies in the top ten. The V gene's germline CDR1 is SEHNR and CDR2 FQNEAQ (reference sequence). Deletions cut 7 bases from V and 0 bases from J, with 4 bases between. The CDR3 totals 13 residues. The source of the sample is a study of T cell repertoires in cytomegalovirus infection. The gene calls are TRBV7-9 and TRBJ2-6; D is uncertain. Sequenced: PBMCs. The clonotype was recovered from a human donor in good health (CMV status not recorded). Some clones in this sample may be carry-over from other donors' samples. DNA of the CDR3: TGTGCCAGCACCAGCTCTGGGGCCAACGTCCTGACTTTC. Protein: CASTSSGANVLTF.